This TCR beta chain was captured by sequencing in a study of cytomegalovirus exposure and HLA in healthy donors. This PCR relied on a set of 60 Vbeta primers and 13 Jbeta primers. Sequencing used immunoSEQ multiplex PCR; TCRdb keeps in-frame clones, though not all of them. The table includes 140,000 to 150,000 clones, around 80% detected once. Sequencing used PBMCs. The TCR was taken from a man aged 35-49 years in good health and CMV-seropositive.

CDR3 in DNA: TGTGCCAGCAGCGTAGACGCGGGAACGGGCGAGCAGTACTTC. The encoded protein is CASSVDAGTGEQYF. J is TRBJ2-7 and V is TRBV9; a weak D match, TRBD2 (6 bases). CDR3 length: 14 residues. The V gene lost 0 bases and the J gene lost 6 bases, with 13 bases spanning the gap. The germline V gene encodes CDR1 SGDLS and CDR2 YYNGEE.